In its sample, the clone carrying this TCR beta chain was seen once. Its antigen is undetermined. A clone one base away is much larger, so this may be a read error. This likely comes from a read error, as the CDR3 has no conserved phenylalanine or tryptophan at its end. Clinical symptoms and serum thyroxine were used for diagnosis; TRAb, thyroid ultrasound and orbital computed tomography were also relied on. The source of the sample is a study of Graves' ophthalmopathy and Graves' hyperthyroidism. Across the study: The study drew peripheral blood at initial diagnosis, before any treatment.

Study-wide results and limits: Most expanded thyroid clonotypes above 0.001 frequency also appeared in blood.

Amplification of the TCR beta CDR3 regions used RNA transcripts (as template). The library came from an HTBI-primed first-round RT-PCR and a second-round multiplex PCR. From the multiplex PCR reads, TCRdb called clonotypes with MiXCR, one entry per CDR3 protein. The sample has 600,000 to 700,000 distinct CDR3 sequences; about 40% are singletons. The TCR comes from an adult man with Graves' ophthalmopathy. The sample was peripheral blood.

In DNA form, the CDR3 reads TGTGCCAGCAGTTTGTTTAGTCGGGAGCAGTACATC. It yields the protein CASSLFSREQYI. J is TRBJ2-7 and V is TRBV12-3 or TRBV12-4; D gene ambiguous. This CDR3 has 12 amino acids. V was trimmed by 3 bases and J by 7 bases, leaving 10 bases between them.